The sequence of this T cell receptor beta chain was determined in a study of blood T cell repertoires in COVID-19. Study summary: The samples span acute and convalescent COVID-19 from the United States, Italy and Spain. In each case, the material was cDNA or gDNA derived from T cells, B-cell-depleted T cells, or PBMCs.

Under the authors' procedure: Reference gene primer amplification in the assay estimated nucleated cell counts. Data came from immunoSEQ multiplex PCR; TCRdb stores just in-frame clones and leaves some out. V, J and clone size are taken as reported in that table, and D and trimming were inferred from the DNA itself. The sample consists of over 200,000 clones, around nine tenths of them appearing once. This CDR3 region has 11 residues. The germline V gene encodes CDR1 DFQATT and CDR2 SNEGSKA (reference sequence). V shed 5 bases and J 7 bases; nucleotides not matched to a gene: 4. The source of this sequence is an older woman with acute or convalescent COVID-19. The sample taken for sequencing was peripheral blood. V usage is TRBV20-1 and J usage is TRBJ2-7; 8 nucleotides line up with TRBD1. The CDR3 sequence is CSAWTGIEQYF. The CDR3 DNA sequence: TGCAGTGCTTGGACAGGGATTGAGCAGTACTTC.